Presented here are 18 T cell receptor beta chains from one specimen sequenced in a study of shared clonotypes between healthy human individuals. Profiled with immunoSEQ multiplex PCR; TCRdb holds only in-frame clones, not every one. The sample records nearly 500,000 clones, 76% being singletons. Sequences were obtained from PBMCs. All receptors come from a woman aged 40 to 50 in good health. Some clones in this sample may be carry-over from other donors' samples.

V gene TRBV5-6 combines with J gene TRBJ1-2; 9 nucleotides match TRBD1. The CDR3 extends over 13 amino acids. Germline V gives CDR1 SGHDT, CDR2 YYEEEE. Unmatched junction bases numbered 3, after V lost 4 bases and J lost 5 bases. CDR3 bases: TGTGCCAGCAGCGGGACAGGGCGGTATGGCTACACCTTC. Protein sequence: CASSGTGRYGYTF.

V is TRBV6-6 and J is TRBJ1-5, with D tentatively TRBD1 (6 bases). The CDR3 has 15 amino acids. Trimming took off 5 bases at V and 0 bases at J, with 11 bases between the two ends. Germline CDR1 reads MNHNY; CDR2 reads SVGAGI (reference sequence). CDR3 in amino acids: CASSPVQGSNQPQHF. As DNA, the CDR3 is TGTGCCAGCAGTCCTGTACAGGGTAGCAATCAGCCCCAGCATTTT.

The CDR3 spells CASSVGWRRDPKPQETQYF. In DNA, the CDR3 is TGTGCCAGCAGCGTCGGGTGGAGGCGGGACCCTAAACCCCAAGAGACCCAGTACTTC. The chain is built from TRBV7-8 and TRBJ2-5; a possible D gene is TRBD2 (6 bases). In germline, CDR1 is SGHVS, CDR2 FQNEAQ. There are 19 residues in the CDR3. V gave up 5 bases and J gave up 1 base, with 26 bases separating them.

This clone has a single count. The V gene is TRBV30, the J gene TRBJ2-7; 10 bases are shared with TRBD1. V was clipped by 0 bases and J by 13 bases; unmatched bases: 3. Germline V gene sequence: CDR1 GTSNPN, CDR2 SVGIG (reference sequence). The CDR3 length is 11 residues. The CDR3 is CAWSVGQGVYF. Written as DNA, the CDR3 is TGTGCCTGGAGTGTAGGACAGGGGGTATACTTC.

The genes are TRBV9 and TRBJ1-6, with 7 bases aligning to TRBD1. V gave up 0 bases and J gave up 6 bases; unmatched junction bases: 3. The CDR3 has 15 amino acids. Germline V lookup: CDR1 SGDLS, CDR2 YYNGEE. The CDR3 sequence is CASSVGRDSNSPLHF. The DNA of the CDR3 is TGTGCCAGCAGCGTAGGGAGGGACAGTAATTCACCCCTCCACTTT.

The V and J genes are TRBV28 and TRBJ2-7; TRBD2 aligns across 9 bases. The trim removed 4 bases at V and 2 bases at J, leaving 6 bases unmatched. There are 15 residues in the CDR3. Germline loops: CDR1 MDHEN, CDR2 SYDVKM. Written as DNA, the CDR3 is TGTGCCAGCAGTTCAGCCGGACTAGCGCCCTACGAGCAGTACTTC. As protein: CASSSAGLAPYEQYF.

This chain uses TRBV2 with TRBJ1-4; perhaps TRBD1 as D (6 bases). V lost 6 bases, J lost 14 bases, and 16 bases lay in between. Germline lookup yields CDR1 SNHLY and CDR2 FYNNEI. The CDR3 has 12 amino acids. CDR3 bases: TGTGCCAGCAGATCCGACAGGCCAAATCTGTTTTTT. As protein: CASRSDRPNLFF.

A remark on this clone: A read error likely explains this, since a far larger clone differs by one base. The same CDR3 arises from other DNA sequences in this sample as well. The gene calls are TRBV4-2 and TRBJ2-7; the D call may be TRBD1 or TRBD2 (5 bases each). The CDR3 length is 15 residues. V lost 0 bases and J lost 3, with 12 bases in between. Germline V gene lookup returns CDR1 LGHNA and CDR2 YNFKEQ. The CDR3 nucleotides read TGTGCCAGCAGCCAAGACCAGGGAGCCCACTACGAGCAGTACTTC. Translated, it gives CASSQDQGAHYEQYF.

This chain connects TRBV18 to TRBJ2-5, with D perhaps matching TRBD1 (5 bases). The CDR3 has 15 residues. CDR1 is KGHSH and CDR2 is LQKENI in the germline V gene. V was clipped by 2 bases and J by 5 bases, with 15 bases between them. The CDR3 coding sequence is TGTGCCAGCTCACCAATCCTAAGGGGATGGGAGACCCAGTACTTC. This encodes CASSPILRGWETQYF.

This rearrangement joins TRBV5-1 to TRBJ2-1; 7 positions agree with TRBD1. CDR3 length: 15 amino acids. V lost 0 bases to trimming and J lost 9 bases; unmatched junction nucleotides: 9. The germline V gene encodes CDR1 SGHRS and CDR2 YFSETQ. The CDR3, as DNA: TGCGCCAGCAGCTTGGGTCAACGACAGGGATCTGAGCAGTTCTTC. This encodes CASSLGQRQGSEQFF.

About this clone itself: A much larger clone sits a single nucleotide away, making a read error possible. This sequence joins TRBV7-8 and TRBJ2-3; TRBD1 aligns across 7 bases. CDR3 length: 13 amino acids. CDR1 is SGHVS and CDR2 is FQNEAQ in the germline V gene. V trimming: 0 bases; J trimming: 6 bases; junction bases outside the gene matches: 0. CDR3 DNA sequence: TGTGCCAGCAGCTTAGCCAGGGGGGATACGCAGTATTTT. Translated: CASSLARGDTQYF. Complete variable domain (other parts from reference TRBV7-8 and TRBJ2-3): GAGVSQSPRYKVAKRGQDVALRCDPISGHVSLFWYQQALGQGPEFLTYFQNEAQLDKSGLPSDRFFAERPEGSVSTLKIQRTQQEDSAVYLCASSLARGDTQYFGPGTRLTVL.

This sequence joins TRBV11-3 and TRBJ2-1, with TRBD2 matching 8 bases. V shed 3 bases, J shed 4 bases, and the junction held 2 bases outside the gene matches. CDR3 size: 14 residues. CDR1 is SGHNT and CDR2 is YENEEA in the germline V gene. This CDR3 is CASSLAGGYNEQFF. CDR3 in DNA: TGTGCCAGCAGCTTGGCGGGAGGATACAATGAGCAGTTCTTC.

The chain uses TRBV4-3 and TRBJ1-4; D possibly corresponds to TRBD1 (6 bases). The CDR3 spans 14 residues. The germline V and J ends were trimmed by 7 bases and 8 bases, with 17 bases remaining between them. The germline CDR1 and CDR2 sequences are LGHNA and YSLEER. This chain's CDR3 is CASTRTAGEEKLFF. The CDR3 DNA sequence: TGCGCCAGCACCAGGACAGCCGGTGAGGAAAAACTGTTTTTT.

CDR3 sequence (DNA): TGCGCCAGCAGCTTGAGCGGGAGTTCTGCAGATACGCAGTATTTT. Residues: CASSLSGSSADTQYF. J is TRBJ2-3 and V is TRBV5-1, with 8 bases aligning to TRBD2. The ends lost 1 base at V and 4 bases at J; junction bases unmatched: 5. Looked up from germline, CDR1 is SGHRS and CDR2 is YFSETQ. CDR3 size: 15 residues. The full variable domain, with the rest looked up from reference TRBV5-1 and TRBJ2-3, is KAGVTQTPRYLIKTRGQQVTLSCSPISGHRSVSWYQQTPGQGLQFLFEYFSETQRNKGNFPGRFSGRQFSNSRSEMNVSTLELGDSALYLCASSLSGSSADTQYFGPGTRLTVL.

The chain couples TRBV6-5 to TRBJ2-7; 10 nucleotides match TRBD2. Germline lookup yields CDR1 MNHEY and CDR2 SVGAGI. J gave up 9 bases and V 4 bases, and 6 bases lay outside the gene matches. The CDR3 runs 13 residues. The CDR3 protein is CASSSSSGSLQYF. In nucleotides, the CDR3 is TGTGCCAGCAGTTCCTCTAGCGGGAGTTTGCAGTACTTC.

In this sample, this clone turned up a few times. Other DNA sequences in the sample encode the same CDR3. The CDR3 sequence: CASSLRRGRVYEQYF. DNA of the CDR3: TGTGCCAGCAGTTTACGGCGCGGCAGGGTCTACGAGCAGTACTTC. This sequence joins TRBV28 and TRBJ2-7; tentatively, D is TRBD1 (5 bases). CDR1 MDHEN and CDR2 SYDVKM come from the germline V gene. CDR3 length equals 15 residues. V lost 2 bases to trimming and J lost 3 bases, with 14 bases between them.

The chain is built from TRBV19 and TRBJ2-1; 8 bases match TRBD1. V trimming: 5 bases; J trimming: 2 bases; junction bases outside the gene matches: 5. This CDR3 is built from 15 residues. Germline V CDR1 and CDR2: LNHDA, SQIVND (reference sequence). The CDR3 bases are TGTGCCAGTAGTTCACGGACAGGGACCTACAATGAGCAGTTCTTC. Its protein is CASSSRTGTYNEQFF. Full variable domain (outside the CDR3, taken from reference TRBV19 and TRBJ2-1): DGGITQSPKYLFRKEGQNVTLSCEQNLNHDAMYWYRQDPGQGLRLIYYSQIVNDFQKGDIAEGYSVSREKKESFPLTVTSAQKNPTAFYLCASSSRTGTYNEQFFGPGTRLTVL.

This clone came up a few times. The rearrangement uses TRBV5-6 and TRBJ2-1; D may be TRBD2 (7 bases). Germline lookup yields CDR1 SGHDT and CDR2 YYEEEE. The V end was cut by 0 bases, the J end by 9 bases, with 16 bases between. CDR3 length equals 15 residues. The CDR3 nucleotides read TGTGCCAGCAGCTTGGAACAGGGAGGGCTGGGTGAGCAGTTCTTC. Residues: CASSLEQGGLGEQFF.